The 18 T cell receptor beta chains below were found in one sample sequenced in a study of a mutant IDH1 vaccine in newly diagnosed glioma. Time point of the sample: week 35, safety follow-up. One vaccine dose held 300 ug of mutant IDH1 20-mer peptide and came with topical imiquimod. These TCRs are of unknown antigen specificity. The repertoire was sequenced with immunoSEQ multiplex PCR; TCRdb's copy has only in-frame clones and lacks some. The repertoire holds around 41,000 clones, with 75% to 90% as singletons. Sequencing was performed on PBMCs, taken from a glioma patient whose treatment included an IDH1 peptide vaccine. These receptor sequences come from a man aged 35 to 55 with glioma.

V and J are TRBV19 and TRBJ2-3, with no clear D. Trimming left V 5 bases short and J 3 bases short, with 9 bases between. Germline V CDR1 and CDR2: LNHDA, SQIVND (reference sequence). The CDR3 sequence is 13 residues long. Here the CDR3 reads CASSPRRTDTQYF. CDR3 sequence (DNA): TGTGCCAGTAGTCCGCGAAGAACAGATACGCAGTATTTT.

The J gene is TRBJ1-1, the V gene TRBV5-4, with a tentative D call TRBD1 (5 bases). Germline V gives CDR1 SGHNT, CDR2 YYREEE (reference sequence). The CDR3 has 13 amino acids. V was shortened by 1 base and J by 13 bases, with 17 bases between the two germline ends. DNA for the CDR3: TGTGCCAGCAGCTTGTTCGGGGACGATATTGTTTTCTTT. Protein sequence: CASSLFGDDIVFF.

The chain's CDR3 is CASSPSGSPSAFF. CDR3 nucleotide sequence: TGTGCCAGCTCACCATCGGGGTCCCCCAGCGCTTTCTTT. The chain joins TRBV18 to TRBJ1-1; D uncertain. From germline, CDR1 is KGHSH and CDR2 LQKENI. The CDR3 has 13 residues. V gave up 2 bases and J gave up 11 bases, with 15 bases separating them.

This clone has just one count. This chain uses TRBV5-1 with TRBJ2-5; 7 nucleotides align to TRBD1. Germline trimming cut 5 bases from V and 5 bases from J; bases unmatched to any gene: 6. CDR1 SGHRS and CDR2 YFSETQ come from the germline V gene. The CDR3 contains 13 residues. CDR3 sequence (DNA): TGCGCCAGCAGGGAGACAGGGCGGGAGACCCAGTACTTC. This translates into CASRETGRETQYF.

The rearrangement uses TRBV7-9 and TRBJ2-5; possibly TRBD2 for D (5 bases). V was clipped by 5 bases and J by 5 bases, with 15 bases between them. CDR3 length: 14 amino acids. CDR1 and CDR2 from the germline V gene are SEHNR and FQNEAQ (reference sequence). CDR3 sequence reads: CASSRGKEVETQYF. In nucleotides, the CDR3 is TGTGCCAGCAGCCGGGGAAAAGAGGTCGAGACCCAGTACTTC.

CDR3: CASSISVLAGGYNEQFF. The CDR3 nucleotides are TGTGCCAGTAGTATATCCGTACTAGCGGGAGGGTACAATGAGCAGTTCTTC. The chain uses TRBV19 and TRBJ2-1; TRBD2 matches at 13 bases. The J segment lost 4 bases and the V segment lost 2 bases, leaving 5 bases of the junction unmatched. Germline-derived CDR1 and CDR2 are LNHDA and SQIVND (reference sequence). CDR3 length: 17 residues.

The chain employs TRBV6-1 and TRBJ2-5; D gene uncertain. The CDR3 has 16 residues. Germline V lookup: CDR1 MNHNS, CDR2 SASEGT. The V end lost 1 base, the J end lost 3 bases, and 15 bases lay between the germline ends. The CDR3 reads CASSEEYYAPKETQYF. CDR3 nucleotides: TGTGCCAGCAGTGAAGAGTACTACGCCCCTAAAGAGACCCAGTACTTC.

The chain's CDR3 is CASSGQMNTEAFF. CDR3 bases: TGCGCCAGCAGTGGACAGATGAACACTGAAGCTTTCTTT. This chain uses TRBV10-1 with TRBJ1-1; D might be TRBD1 (5 bases). From germline, CDR1 is WNHNN and CDR2 SYGVQD (reference sequence). This CDR3 is 13 amino acids long. Trimming cost V 4 bases and J 0 bases, with 6 bases left between them.

The chain has TRBV9 and TRBJ2-1; D may match TRBD1 or TRBD2 (5 bases each). This CDR3 has 15 residues. The germline V gene has CDR1 SGDLS and CDR2 YYNGEE. Between the trimmed V and J ends, which lost 0 bases and 2 bases, there was a span of 9 bases. The CDR3: CASSVAGQTYNEQFF. CDR3 DNA sequence: TGTGCCAGCAGCGTAGCGGGGCAGACCTACAATGAGCAGTTCTTC.

V gene TRBV7-6 combines with J gene TRBJ2-1; 7 nucleotides line up with TRBD1. Germline CDR1 reads SGHVS; CDR2 reads FNYEAQ. V was clipped by 4 bases and J by 5 bases; unmatched bases: 5. There are 14 residues in the CDR3. CDR3 protein: CASSSRTGHNEQFF. DNA of the CDR3: TGTGCCAGCAGCTCGAGGACAGGACACAATGAGCAGTTCTTC.

This clone was counted a few times. This rearrangement joins TRBV5-6 to TRBJ1-1, with 8 bases lining up with TRBD1. CDR1 and CDR2 from the germline V gene are SGHDT and YYEEEE. Trimming at V came to 0 bases and at J to 0 bases, leaving 7 bases not matched to a gene. The CDR3 is 17 amino acids. CDR3 protein: CASSLARGPTMNTEAFF. DNA for the CDR3: TGTGCCAGCAGCTTGGCCAGGGGGCCCACCATGAACACTGAAGCTTTCTTT.

The gene calls are TRBV11-2 and TRBJ1-2, with D maybe TRBD1 (5 bases). Trimming took off 4 bases at V and 0 bases at J, with 15 bases between the two ends. The length of the CDR3 is 16 residues. Germline lookup yields CDR1 SGHAT and CDR2 FQNNGV. The CDR3 sequence: CASSWGRGPANYGYTF. DNA of the CDR3: TGTGCCAGCAGCTGGGGTAGGGGCCCAGCTAACTATGGCTACACCTTC.

J is TRBJ1-2 and V is TRBV25-1; D might be TRBD1 (6 bases). Germline CDR1 is MGHDK and CDR2 is SYGVNS. This CDR3 region has 15 residues. V was clipped by 5 bases and J by 2 bases, with 15 bases between them. The CDR3 coding sequence is TGTGCCAGCAGTACAGGGTCAGCGGCAAACTATGGCTACACCTTC. This sequence encodes CASSTGSAANYGYTF.

This clone was found once. The chain is built from TRBV10-2 and TRBJ1-5, with 8 bases matching TRBD1. The V gene's germline CDR1 is WSHSY and CDR2 SAAADI. The CDR3 runs 20 residues. J was trimmed by 0 bases and V by 2 bases; bases with no gene match: 15. The CDR3 DNA is TGCGCCAGCAGTGAGATTTCGGAGGACAGGGCATATTATAGCAATCAGCCCCAGCATTTT. Its translation: CASSEISEDRAYYSNQPQHF.

This chain connects TRBV28 to TRBJ1-3; possibly TRBD1 for D (5 bases). Trimming stripped 1 base from V and 8 bases from J, with 15 bases between. Germline values: CDR1 MDHEN, CDR2 SYDVKM. This CDR3 is built from 15 residues. DNA for the CDR3: TGTGCCAGCAGTTTATTCATTTGGGGGGGTCACACCATATATTTT. Translated, it gives CASSLFIWGGHTIYF.

The V call is TRBV7-2, the J call TRBJ2-3, with D unclear. CDR3 length equals 14 residues. Germline-derived CDR1 and CDR2 are SGHTA and FQGNSA. V was shortened by 6 bases and J by 0 bases, with 10 bases between the two germline ends. CDR3 loop: CASRSPLSTDTQYF. The CDR3 DNA follows: TGTGCCAGCAGATCTCCACTCAGCACAGATACGCAGTATTTT.

The chain combines TRBV10-3 with TRBJ1-6; a possible D gene is TRBD1 (5 bases). V dropped 0 bases and J dropped 7 bases, with 7 bases sitting between them. The CDR3 totals 14 residues. Germline V gives CDR1 ENHRY, CDR2 SYGVKD. The CDR3 sequence is CAISESGENSPLHF. CDR3 DNA sequence: TGTGCCATCAGTGAGTCAGGGGAGAATTCACCCCTCCACTTT.

This sequence joins TRBV6-5 and TRBJ2-5; tentative D call: TRBD2 (5 bases). V was cut by 4 bases and J by 1 base, with 16 bases left in between. The CDR3 sequence is 16 residues long. Per the germline V gene, CDR1 is MNHEY and CDR2 is SVGAGI. The CDR3 is CASSSLDTGFQETQYF. The CDR3 bases are TGTGCCAGCAGTTCGCTCGACACGGGATTCCAAGAGACCCAGTACTTC.